The next 19 T cell receptor beta chains were all read from a single sample in a study of blood T cells in healthy people across ages (dated by TCRdb to the mid-2010s). Libraries were made using 5' RACE. The run used an Illumina HiSeq 2500. The second PCR ran for roughly 7 to 12 cycles and used a J-beta primer mix along with a sample-barcoded 5' primer. TCRdb applied fastp at Q25 and MiXCR to the public reads, then kept only in-frame beta chains. Each CDR3 protein appears once, grouped with its most common genes and DNA. Across this sample there are about 700,000 distinct CDR3 sequences, with roughly 32% seen only once. The ten largest clones take up about 16% of the sample. Sequences were obtained from blood. The source of these receptors is a woman aged 80 or over in good health. Donor details come from another sample of the same person, matched by shared clones.

V usage is TRBV6-1 and J usage is TRBJ2-5; D gene ambiguous. V gave up 2 bases and J gave up 5 bases, with 21 bases separating them. The germline CDR1 and CDR2 sequences are MNHNS and SASEGT. The CDR3 is 17 amino acids. The chain's CDR3 is CASSELVTTTSKETQYF. In DNA form, the CDR3 reads TGTGCCAGCAGTGAATTGGTGACAACCACTTCAAAGGAGACCCAGTACTTC.

The table lists this clonotype with many counts. The V and J genes are TRBV7-2 and TRBJ2-3, with 8 bases that match TRBD1. The CDR3 runs to 16 residues. Germline CDR1 reads SGHTA; CDR2 reads FQGNSA. J was trimmed by 2 bases and V by 5 bases; bases with no gene match: 9. The CDR3 is CASSQQGGSPTDTQYF. CDR3 sequence (DNA): TGTGCCAGCAGCCAACAGGGGGGCAGTCCCACAGATACGCAGTATTTT.

The chain recombines TRBV6-2 or TRBV6-3 with TRBJ2-7, with TRBD2 matching over 13 bases. Trimming removed 5 bases from V and 6 bases from J; junction bases left unmatched: 4. Looked up from germline, CDR1 is MNHEY and CDR2 is SVGEGT. The CDR3 totals 14 residues. CDR3 in DNA: TGTGCCAGCAGTCCACTAGCGGGGGGGCCCGAGCAGTACTTC. Encoded protein: CASSPLAGGPEQYF.

Details on this clonotype: A much bigger clone sits one base away, suggesting this may be a read error. The rearrangement links TRBV2 to TRBJ2-5, with 10 bases fitting TRBD1. The DNA end is a closer match to TRBJ2-7, so the J assignment may be wrong. The CDR3 runs 15 residues. Germline-derived CDR1 and CDR2 are SNHLY and FYNNEI. CDR3 amino acids: CASSNSGTGDYEQYF. The DNA of the CDR3 is TGTGCCAGCAGTAACTCCGGGACAGGGGACTACGAGCAGTACTTC.

This clonotype was detected only a few times. This sequence may be a read error, since a much larger clone differs from it by one base. This sequence joins TRBV20-1 and TRBJ2-4, with 7 bases lining up with TRBD2. With the DNA end fitting TRBJ2-7 better, the J assignment may be wrong. CDR1 is DFQATT, CDR2 SNEGSKA, per germline (reference sequence). This CDR3 is 16 amino acids long. DNA of the CDR3: TGCAGTGCCTCAGCCGTAGCGGGCCCAGCTACCTACGAGCAGTACTTC. This translates into CSASAVAGPATYEQYF.

V and J are TRBV6-6 and TRBJ2-1, with D tentatively TRBD2 (6 bases). CDR3 length: 17 residues. The V gene lost 6 bases and the J gene lost 6 bases, with 24 bases spanning the gap. Germline values: CDR1 MNHNY, CDR2 SVGAGI (reference sequence). The CDR3, as DNA: TGTGCCAGCAGCCACGTTCGTGAGACTAGAGTGGTCAATGAGCAGTTCTTC. Translated, it gives CASSHVRETRVVNEQFF.

As to this clonotype: A much larger clonotype is one base distant, so this may be a read error. V and J are TRBV5-8 and TRBJ2-5; weak D call: TRBD2 (6 bases). Trimming took 2 bases from V and 9 from J, leaving 14 bases between them. The V gene's germline CDR1 is SGHTS and CDR2 YDEGEE. This CDR3 has 13 amino acids. The CDR3 DNA reads as TGTGCCAGCAGCTTAGGAGGGAGTGGGCCCCAGTACTTC. Its protein is CASSLGGSGPQYF.

Many counts were recorded for this clonotype. V and J are TRBV6-6 and TRBJ1-5; 10 nucleotides match TRBD1. This CDR3 has 15 amino acids. The junction had 2 bases not matched to a gene; V was cut back by 6 bases and J by 0 bases. Germline V gives CDR1 MNHNY, CDR2 SVGAGI (reference sequence). CDR3 sequence reads: CASRGQGDSNQPQHF. CDR3 DNA sequence: TGTGCCAGCAGAGGACAGGGGGATAGCAATCAGCCCCAGCATTTT.

This clonotype was seen many times. The chain links TRBV2 to TRBJ2-1; TRBD2 aligns across 7 bases. There are 12 residues in the CDR3. V shed 8 bases, J shed 5 bases, and the junction held 3 bases outside the gene matches. The germline V gene encodes CDR1 SNHLY and CDR2 FYNNEI. CDR3 nucleotides: TGTGCCAGCCGGGGGGTCAACAATGAGCAGTTCTTC. Amino acid sequence: CASRGVNNEQFF.

As regards this clonotype: A clone one base away is much larger, so this may be a read error. J is TRBJ2-1 and V is TRBV5-4; D is unresolved. The CDR3 consists of 15 residues. Germline V gene data show CDR1 as SGHNT and CDR2 as YYREEE (reference sequence). V dropped 0 bases and J dropped 5 bases, with 12 bases sitting between them. The CDR3 protein is CASSLAGGRDNEQFF. The CDR3 DNA follows: TGTGCCAGCAGCTTGGCAGGCGGCAGAGACAATGAGCAGTTCTTC.

There are many counts of this clonotype. The gene calls are TRBV7-2 and TRBJ2-3, with D unresolved. The V end was cut by 1 base, the J end by 7 bases, with 3 bases between. CDR3 length equals 11 residues. Germline values: CDR1 SGHTA, CDR2 FQGNSA. The DNA of the CDR3 is TGTGCCAGCAGCTTAGATTATACGCAGTATTTT. This sequence encodes CASSLDYTQYF.

This clonotype showed up many times. The chain's CDR3 is CASSLYWETGEETQYF. CDR3 DNA sequence: TGTGCCAGCAGCTTATATTGGGAGACAGGGGAAGAGACCCAGTACTTC. This sequence joins TRBV7-9 and TRBJ2-5; 8 bases map to TRBD1. This CDR3 spans 16 amino acids. With 2 bases clipped from V and 3 bases from J, the junction kept 8 bases outside the gene matches. CDR1 is SEHNR and CDR2 is FQNEAQ in the germline V gene (reference sequence).

The genes are TRBV7-2 and TRBJ2-3; D is uncertain. V was clipped by 1 base and J by 2 bases, with 13 bases between them. This CDR3 comprises 16 residues. CDR1 is SGHTA, CDR2 FQGNSA, per germline. The CDR3 region is CASSLGVRTTTDTQYF. CDR3 in DNA: TGTGCCAGCAGCTTAGGAGTGCGCACCACCACAGATACGCAGTATTTT.

V usage is TRBV20-1 and J usage is TRBJ1-5; D might be TRBD1 (5 bases). Trimming left V 4 bases short and J 2 bases short, with 12 bases between. The CDR3 contains 14 residues. In germline, CDR1 is DFQATT, CDR2 SNEGSKA (reference sequence). The DNA of the CDR3 is TGCAGTGCTAAGGGAGGGGTTCGCAATCAGCCCCAGCATTTT. This encodes CSAKGGVRNQPQHF.

V and J are TRBV3-1 and TRBJ1-2, with no clear D. Looked up from germline, CDR1 is LGHDT and CDR2 is YNNKEL (reference sequence). CDR3 length equals 15 residues. V was shortened by 4 bases and J by 0 bases, with 12 bases between the two germline ends. The chain's CDR3 is CASSPNMGANYGYTF. The CDR3 DNA sequence: TGTGCCAGCAGCCCCAACATGGGAGCTAACTATGGCTACACCTTC.

This clonotype has a count of ten or more. This sequence joins TRBV4-2 and TRBJ2-1; the D is unclear. Germline CDR1 LGHNA, CDR2 YNFKEQ. This CDR3 spans 16 amino acids. The germline V and J ends were trimmed by 6 bases and 4 bases, with 19 bases remaining between them. CDR3 sequence: CASSSRTAQIYNEQFF. CDR3 coding DNA: TGTGCCAGCAGTTCTCGGACCGCCCAAATATACAATGAGCAGTTCTTC.

The J gene is TRBJ1-1, the V gene TRBV5-1; D gene uncertain. The CDR3 is 12 amino acids. Germline CDR1 reads SGHRS; CDR2 reads YFSETQ. Deletions cut 3 bases from V and 8 bases from J, with 11 bases between. The CDR3, as DNA: TGCGCCAGCAGCTCTATCGGGCAAGAAGCTTTCTTT. Its translation is CASSSIGQEAFF.

As concerns this clonotype: The limits of the CDR3 on the DNA are not certain, so only TCRdb's listed CDR3 is given. The rearrangement joins TRBV12-3 or TRBV12-4 to TRBJ2-5. The CDR3 totals 15 residues, both ends included. CDR3 sequence: CASSTSAGPQETQYF.

V and J are TRBV9 and TRBJ2-2; the match to TRBD2 covers 7 bases. V was pared by 4 bases and J by 4 bases, with 7 bases of the junction left unmatched. CDR1 and CDR2 (germline): SGDLS, YYNGEE. The CDR3 is 15 residues long. The CDR3 DNA is TGTGCCAGCAGCTCTAGTGGGGGGGTCACCGGGGAGCTGTTTTTT. Residues: CASSSSGGVTGELFF.